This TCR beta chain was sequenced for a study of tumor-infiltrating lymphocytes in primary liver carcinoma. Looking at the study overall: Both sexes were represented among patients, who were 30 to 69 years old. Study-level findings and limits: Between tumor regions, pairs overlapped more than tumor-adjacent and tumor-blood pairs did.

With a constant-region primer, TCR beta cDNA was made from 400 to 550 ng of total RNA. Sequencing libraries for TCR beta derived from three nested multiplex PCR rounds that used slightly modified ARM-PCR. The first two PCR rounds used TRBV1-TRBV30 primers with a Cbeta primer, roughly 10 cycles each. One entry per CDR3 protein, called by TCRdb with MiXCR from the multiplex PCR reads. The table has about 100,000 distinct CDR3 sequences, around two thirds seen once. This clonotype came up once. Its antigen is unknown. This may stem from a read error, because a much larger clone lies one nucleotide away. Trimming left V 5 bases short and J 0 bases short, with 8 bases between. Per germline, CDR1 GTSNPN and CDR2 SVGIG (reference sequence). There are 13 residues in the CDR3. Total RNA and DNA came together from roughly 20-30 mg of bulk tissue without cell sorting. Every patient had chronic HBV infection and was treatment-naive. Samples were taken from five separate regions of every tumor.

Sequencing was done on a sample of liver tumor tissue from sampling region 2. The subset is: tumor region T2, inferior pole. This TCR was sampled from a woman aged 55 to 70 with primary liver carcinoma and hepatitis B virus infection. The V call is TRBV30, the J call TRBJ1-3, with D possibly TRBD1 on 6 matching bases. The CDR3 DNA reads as TGTGCCTGGCAGGGGTACTCTGGAAACACCATATATTTT. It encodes CAWQGYSGNTIYF.